This TCR beta chain appears in the sequencing data of a study of shared clonotypes between healthy human individuals. Study-wide results and limits: Having only a few donors restricted how much genetic and exposure-history diversity was captured.

Worth noting for this clone: Antigen unknown.

The deep-level immunoSEQ assay was used. Assay: immunoSEQ multiplex PCR; the TCRdb copy retains only in-frame clones and omits some. The table has over a million clones, more than 75% seen once. The V gene's germline CDR1 is SEHNR and CDR2 FQNEAQ (reference sequence). Trimming pared 4 bases from V and 5 bases from J, leaving 17 bases between. This CDR3 region has 15 residues. The chain joins TRBV7-9 to TRBJ1-1, with D unresolved. Sequenced: memory CD4+ T cells from PBMCs. Subset defined: CD45RA-negative fraction. This TCR derives from a man between 18 and 35 years old in good health. Some clones in this sample may be carry-over from other donors' samples. As DNA, the CDR3 is TGTGCCAGCAGCTCCCCCGGGAACAGAGGAACTGAAGCTTTCTTT. Amino acids: CASSSPGNRGTEAFF.